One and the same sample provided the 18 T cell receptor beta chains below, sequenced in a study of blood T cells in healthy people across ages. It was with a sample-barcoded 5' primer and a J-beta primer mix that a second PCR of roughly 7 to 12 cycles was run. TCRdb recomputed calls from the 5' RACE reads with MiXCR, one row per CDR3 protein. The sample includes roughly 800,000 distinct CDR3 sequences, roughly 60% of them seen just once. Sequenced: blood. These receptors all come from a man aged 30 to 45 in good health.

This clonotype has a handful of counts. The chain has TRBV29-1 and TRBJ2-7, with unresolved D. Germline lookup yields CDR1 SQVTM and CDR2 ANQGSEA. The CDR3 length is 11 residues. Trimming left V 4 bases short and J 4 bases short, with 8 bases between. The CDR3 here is CSVVGAYEQYF. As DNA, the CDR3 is TGCAGCGTTGTCGGAGCATACGAGCAGTACTTC.

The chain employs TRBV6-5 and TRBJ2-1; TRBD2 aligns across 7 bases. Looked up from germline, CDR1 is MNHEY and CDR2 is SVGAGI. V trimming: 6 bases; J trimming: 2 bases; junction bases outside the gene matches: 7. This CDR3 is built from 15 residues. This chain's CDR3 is CASSSPAGTYNEQFF. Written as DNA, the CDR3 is TGTGCCAGCAGCTCCCCAGCGGGGACCTACAATGAGCAGTTCTTC.

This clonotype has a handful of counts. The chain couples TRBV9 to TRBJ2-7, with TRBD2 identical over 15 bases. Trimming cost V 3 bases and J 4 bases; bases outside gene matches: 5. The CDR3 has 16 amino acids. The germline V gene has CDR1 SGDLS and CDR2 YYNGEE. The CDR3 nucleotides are TGTGCCAGCAGCGCCGGACTAGCGGGAGGGGTTTACGAGCAGTACTTC. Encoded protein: CASSAGLAGGVYEQYF.

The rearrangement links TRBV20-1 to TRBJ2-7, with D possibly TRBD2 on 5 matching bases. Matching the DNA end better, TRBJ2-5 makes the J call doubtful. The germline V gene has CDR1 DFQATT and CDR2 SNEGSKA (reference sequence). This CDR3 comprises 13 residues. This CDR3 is CSARVGNQETQYF. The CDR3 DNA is TGCAGTGCTAGAGTCGGGAATCAAGAGACCCAGTACTTC.

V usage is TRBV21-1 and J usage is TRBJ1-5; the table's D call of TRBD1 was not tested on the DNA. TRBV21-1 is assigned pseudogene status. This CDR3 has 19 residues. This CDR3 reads CASSKDRRGASLGDQPQHF. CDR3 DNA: TGTGCCAGCAGCAAAGATCGACGCGGGGCTTCTCTGGGGGATCAGCCCCAGCATTTT.

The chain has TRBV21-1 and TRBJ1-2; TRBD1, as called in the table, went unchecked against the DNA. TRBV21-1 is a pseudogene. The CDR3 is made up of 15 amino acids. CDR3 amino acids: CASSAQSGTGYGYTF. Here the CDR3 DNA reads TGTGCCAGCAGCGCCCAGTCCGGGACAGGCTATGGCTACACCTTC.

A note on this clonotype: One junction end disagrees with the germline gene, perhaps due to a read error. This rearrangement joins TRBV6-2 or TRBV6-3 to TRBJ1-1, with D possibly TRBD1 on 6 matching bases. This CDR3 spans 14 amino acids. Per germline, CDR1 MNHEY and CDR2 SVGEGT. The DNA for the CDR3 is TGTGCCAGCAGCTACTATCAGGGGATCCCTGAAGCTTTCTTT. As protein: CASSYYQGIPEAFF.

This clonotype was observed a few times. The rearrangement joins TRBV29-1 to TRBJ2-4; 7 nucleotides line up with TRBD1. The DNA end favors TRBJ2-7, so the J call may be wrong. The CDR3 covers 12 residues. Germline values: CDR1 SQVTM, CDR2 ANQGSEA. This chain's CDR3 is CSVDGQAHEQYF. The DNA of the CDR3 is TGCAGCGTTGACGGACAGGCCCACGAGCAGTACTTC.

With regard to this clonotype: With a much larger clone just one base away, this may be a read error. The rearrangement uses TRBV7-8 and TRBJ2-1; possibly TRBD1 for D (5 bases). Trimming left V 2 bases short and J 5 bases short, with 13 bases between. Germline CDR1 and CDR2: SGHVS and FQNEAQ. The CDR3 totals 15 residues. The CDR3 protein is CASSLSSGYHNEQFF. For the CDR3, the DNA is TGTGCCAGCAGCTTATCGTCAGGGTACCACAATGAGCAGTTCTTC.

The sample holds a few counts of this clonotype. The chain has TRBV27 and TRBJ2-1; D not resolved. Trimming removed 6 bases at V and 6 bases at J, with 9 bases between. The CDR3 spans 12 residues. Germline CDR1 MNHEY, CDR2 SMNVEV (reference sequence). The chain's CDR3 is CASRSDGNEQFF. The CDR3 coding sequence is TGTGCCAGCAGATCAGACGGCAATGAGCAGTTCTTC.

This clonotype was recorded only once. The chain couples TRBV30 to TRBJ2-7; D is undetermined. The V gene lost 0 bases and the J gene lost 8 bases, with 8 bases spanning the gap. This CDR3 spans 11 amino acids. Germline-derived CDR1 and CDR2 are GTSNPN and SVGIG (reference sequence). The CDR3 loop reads CAWSVQGQQYF. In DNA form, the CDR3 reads TGTGCCTGGAGTGTACAAGGCCAGCAGTACTTC.

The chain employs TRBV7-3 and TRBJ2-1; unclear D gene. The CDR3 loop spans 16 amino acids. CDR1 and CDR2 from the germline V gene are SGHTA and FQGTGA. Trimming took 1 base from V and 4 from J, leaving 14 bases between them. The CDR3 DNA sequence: TGTGCCAGCAGCTTAAATTCCGTGACCCCATACAATGAGCAGTTCTTC. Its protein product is CASSLNSVTPYNEQFF. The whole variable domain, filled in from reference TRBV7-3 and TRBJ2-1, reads GAGVSQTPSNKVTEKGKYVELRCDPISGHTALYWYRQSLGQGPEFLIYFQGTGAADDSGLPNDRFFAVRPEGSVSTLKIQRTERGDSAVYLCASSLNSVTPYNEQFFGPGTRLTVL.

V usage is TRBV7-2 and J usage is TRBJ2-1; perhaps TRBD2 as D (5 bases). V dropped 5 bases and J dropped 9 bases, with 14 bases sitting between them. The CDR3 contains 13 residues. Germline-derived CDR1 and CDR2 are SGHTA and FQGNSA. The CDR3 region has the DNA TGTGCCAGCAGCGTACCCGGCGGAGGTGAGCAGTTCTTC. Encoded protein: CASSVPGGGEQFF.

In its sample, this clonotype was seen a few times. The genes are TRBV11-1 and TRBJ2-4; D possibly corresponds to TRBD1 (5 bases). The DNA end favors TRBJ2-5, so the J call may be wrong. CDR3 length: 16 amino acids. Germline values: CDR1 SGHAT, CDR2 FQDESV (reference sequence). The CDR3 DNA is TGTGCCAGCAGCCTCTGGGCTACTCGAACAGGAGAGACCCAGTACTTC. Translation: CASSLWATRTGETQYF.

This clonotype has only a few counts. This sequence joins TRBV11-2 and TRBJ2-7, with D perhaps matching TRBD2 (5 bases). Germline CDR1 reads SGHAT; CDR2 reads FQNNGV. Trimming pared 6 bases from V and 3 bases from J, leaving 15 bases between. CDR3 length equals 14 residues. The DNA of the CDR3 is TGTGCCAGCAGGGGTGGCGAGGGAAACTACGAGCAGTACTTC. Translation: CASRGGEGNYEQYF.

The CDR3 is CSVEDTPLAGLNEQFF. Written as DNA, the CDR3 is TGCAGCGTTGAAGATACCCCTTTAGCGGGTTTAAATGAGCAGTTCTTC. This sequence joins TRBV29-1 and TRBJ2-1, with 7 positions matching TRBD2. V gave up 0 bases and J gave up 7 bases; unmatched junction bases: 12. The CDR3 loop spans 16 amino acids. Germline V CDR1 and CDR2: SQVTM, ANQGSEA.

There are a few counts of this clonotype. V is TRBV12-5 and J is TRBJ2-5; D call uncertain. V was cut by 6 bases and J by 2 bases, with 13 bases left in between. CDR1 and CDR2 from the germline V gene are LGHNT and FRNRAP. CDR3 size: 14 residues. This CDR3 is CASGPDSQQETQYF. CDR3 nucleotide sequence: TGTGCTAGTGGCCCCGACTCGCAACAAGAGACCCAGTACTTC.

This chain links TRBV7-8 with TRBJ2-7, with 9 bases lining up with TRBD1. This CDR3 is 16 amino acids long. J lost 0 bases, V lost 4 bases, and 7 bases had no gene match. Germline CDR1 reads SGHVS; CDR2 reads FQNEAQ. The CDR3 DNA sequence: TGTGCCAGCAGCTCCCGGGACAGGGTAAACTCCTACGAGCAGTACTTC. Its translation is CASSSRDRVNSYEQYF.